The 14 T cell receptor beta chains listed next were all sequenced from one sample in a study of T-cell reconstitution after alpha-beta-depleted transplantation in children. A TCRbeta library incorporating unique molecular identifiers was prepared. TCRdb re-derived calls from the PCR reads in MiXCR, one entry per CDR3 protein. The table has almost 20,000 distinct CDR3 sequences, roughly 13% seen once. The sequencing used PBMCs, mostly from graft donor cells, collected 60 days after TCRalphabeta/CD19-depleted stem cell transplant. Every receptor here comes from a female patient aged 2-10 years who had a stem cell transplant for congenital amegakaryocytic thrombocytopenia, so the T cells may come from the graft donor.

The chain recombines TRBV12-3 or TRBV12-4 with TRBJ1-4, with a weak D call TRBD1 (5 bases). This CDR3 is built from 14 residues. The ends were cut back, 2 bases at V and 6 bases at J, with 10 bases in the middle. The CDR3 nucleotides read TGTGCCAGCAGTTTACAGGGTTTCTATGAAAAACTGTTTTTT. This gives the protein CASSLQGFYEKLFF.

This clonotype was detected ten times or more. The chain links TRBV24-1 to TRBJ2-5; a possible D gene is TRBD2 (6 bases). CDR3 length: 14 residues. Germline CDR1 reads KGHDR; CDR2 reads SFDVKD. The germline V and J ends were trimmed by 2 bases and 4 bases, with 10 bases remaining between them. The CDR3 protein is CATSDSRGIETQYF. CDR3 in DNA: TGTGCCACCAGTGATTCCCGGGGGATAGAGACCCAGTACTTC.

This clonotype showed up many times. The CDR3 here is CASSGHQNTEAFF. For the CDR3, the DNA is TGCGCCAGCAGTGGACACCAGAACACTGAAGCTTTCTTT. The chain recombines TRBV10-2 with TRBJ1-1; D gene ambiguous. Per germline, CDR1 WSHSY and CDR2 SAAADI. This CDR3 is 13 amino acids long. V gave up 4 bases and J gave up 1 base, with 7 bases separating them.

The sample holds many counts of this clonotype. V is TRBV20-1 and J is TRBJ2-7; the match to TRBD2 covers 13 bases. V was clipped by 4 bases and J by 7 bases; unmatched bases: 7. Germline CDR1 is DFQATT and CDR2 is SNEGSKA (reference sequence). This CDR3 comprises 14 residues. CDR3 sequence (DNA): TGCAGTGCTACGGGACTAGCGGGGCCCGGGGAGCAGTACTTC. It translates to CSATGLAGPGEQYF.

This clonotype came up many times. One junction end does not reproduce the germline sequence, and a read error may be involved. The chain uses TRBV6-5 and TRBJ2-5; D gene unclear. The germline V gene encodes CDR1 MNHEY and CDR2 SVGAGI. CDR3 length: 14 amino acids. This CDR3 reads CASSYSQVQETQYF. CDR3 DNA: TGTGCCAGCAGTTACTCCCAGGTCCAAGAAACCCAGTACTTC.

This clonotype was seen at least ten times. V and J are TRBV6-6 and TRBJ1-1; no reliable D call. Trimming took off 5 bases at V and 8 bases at J, with 6 bases between the two ends. The CDR3 sequence is 10 residues long. Germline loops: CDR1 MNHNY, CDR2 SVGAGI (reference sequence). The DNA for the CDR3 is TGTGCCAGCAGTAGGAGAGAAGCTTTCTTT. Translated: CASSRREAFF.

This clonotype came up many times. The rearrangement uses TRBV20-1 and TRBJ2-5; the D gene is possibly TRBD1 (6 bases). Germline V gives CDR1 DFQATT, CDR2 SNEGSKA (reference sequence). This CDR3 has 13 residues. With 0 bases removed from V and 5 bases from J, the gap between germline ends came to 10 bases. CDR3 DNA: TGCAGTGCTAGAGATAACCAGGGGGAGACCCAGTACTTC. Translated, it gives CSARDNQGETQYF.

Ten or more counts support this clonotype. This chain connects TRBV20-1 to TRBJ1-2, with D perhaps matching TRBD1 (6 bases). The CDR3 has 12 residues. The V end lost 5 bases, the J end lost 6 bases, and 13 bases lay between the germline ends. The V gene's germline CDR1 is DFQATT and CDR2 SNEGSKA (reference sequence). CDR3 DNA: TGCAGTGCTGTGGACAGTAGTCATGGCTACACCTTC. Protein: CSAVDSSHGYTF.

This clonotype was seen ten or more times. The chain carries TRBV20-1 and TRBJ2-3, with TRBD2 matching over 10 bases. The V gene end was trimmed by 0 bases and the J gene end by 4 bases; junction bases not matched to a gene: 4. In germline, CDR1 is DFQATT, CDR2 SNEGSKA (reference sequence). The CDR3 length is 15 residues. CDR3 in DNA: TGCAGTGCTAGAGATTCAGGACTAGCGGCAGATACGCAGTATTTT. Protein: CSARDSGLAADTQYF.

This clonotype was counted many times. The gene calls are TRBV6-1 and TRBJ2-7; the D is unclear. V shed 6 bases and J shed 0 bases, with 12 bases lying between them. The CDR3 totals 14 residues. Germline V gene data show CDR1 as MNHNS and CDR2 as SASEGT. This CDR3 reads CASSIGSSSYEQYF. CDR3 DNA: TGTGCCAGCAGCATAGGGTCGAGCTCCTACGAGCAGTACTTC.

Many counts were recorded for this clonotype. V is TRBV12-3 or TRBV12-4 and J is TRBJ2-3; D might be TRBD2 (5 bases). This CDR3 has 15 residues. With 3 bases removed from V and 2 bases from J, the gap between germline ends came to 12 bases. The CDR3 DNA reads as TGTGCCAGCAGTTTCTGGCGGGTAGACACAGATACGCAGTATTTT. Its protein is CASSFWRVDTDTQYF.

This clonotype was detected ten times or more. The chain uses TRBV5-1 and TRBJ1-2; D uncertain. This CDR3 spans 13 amino acids. CDR1 is SGHRS, CDR2 YFSETQ, per germline. The V and J ends lost 5 bases and 6 bases respectively, with 14 bases between them. The CDR3 DNA sequence: TGCGCCAGCAGAACGAGGGAGCCCCATGGCTACACCTTC. This codes for CASRTREPHGYTF.

The sample holds many counts of this clonotype. J is TRBJ1-2 and V is TRBV12-3 or TRBV12-4; D is unresolved. Trimming removed 10 bases from V and 6 bases from J, with 18 bases in between. The CDR3 is made up of 13 amino acids. In nucleotides, the CDR3 is TGTGCCACCCGGCCTGGGAGAATTGATGGCTACACCTTC. Its protein product is CATRPGRIDGYTF.

This clonotype was recorded at least ten times. V gene TRBV10-2 combines with J gene TRBJ2-1; 7 bases line up with TRBD2. Germline V gives CDR1 WSHSY, CDR2 SAAADI. This CDR3 region has 14 residues. J was trimmed by 4 bases and V by 5 bases; bases with no gene match: 5. CDR3: CASSRASGYNEQFF. The CDR3 coding sequence is TGCGCCAGCAGTAGGGCTAGCGGTTACAATGAGCAGTTCTTC.